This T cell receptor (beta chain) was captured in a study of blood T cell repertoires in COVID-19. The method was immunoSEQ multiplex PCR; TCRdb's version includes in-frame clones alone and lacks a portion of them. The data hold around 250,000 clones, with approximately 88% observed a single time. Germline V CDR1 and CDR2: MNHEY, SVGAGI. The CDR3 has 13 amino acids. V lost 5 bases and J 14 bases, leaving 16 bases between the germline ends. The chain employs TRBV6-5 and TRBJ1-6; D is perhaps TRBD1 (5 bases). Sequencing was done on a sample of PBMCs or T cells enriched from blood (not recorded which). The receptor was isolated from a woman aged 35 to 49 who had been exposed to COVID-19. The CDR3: CASSTGGTVTLHF. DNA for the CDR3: TGTGCCAGCAGTACGGGCGGGACGGTCACCCTCCACTTT.